This T cell receptor (beta chain) was retrieved from a study of OX40 agonist ivuxolimab in advanced cancers. General observations from the study: Specificity for antigen went undetermined in the expanded peripheral T cells. Some of the lowest clonal expansion was seen in partial responders at 0.1-3.0 mg/kg.

CDR1 and CDR2 (germline): MNHEY, SMNVEV (reference sequence). The CDR3 has 14 residues. V lost 4 bases and J 2 bases, leaving 12 bases between the germline ends. The protocol was immunoSEQ multiplex PCR, while the TCRdb copy is restricted to in-frame clones and leaves out a portion. The top ten hold 20% to 25% of the sample, which has approximately 28,000 clones, about nine tenths seen once. This clone appeared a few times. Its antigen is as yet unknown. This chain joins TRBV27 and TRBJ2-7; D is possibly TRBD2 (5 bases). The sequencing used CD4+ or CD8+ T cells sorted from blood, collected in a trial of the OX40 agonist ivuxolimab. This clonotype originated in an adult with an advanced solid tumor such as melanoma, head and neck, liver or kidney cancer. The CDR3 sequence is CASSSLASPYEQYF. The CDR3 bases are TGTGCCAGCAGTTCCCTAGCCTCCCCCTACGAGCAGTACTTC.